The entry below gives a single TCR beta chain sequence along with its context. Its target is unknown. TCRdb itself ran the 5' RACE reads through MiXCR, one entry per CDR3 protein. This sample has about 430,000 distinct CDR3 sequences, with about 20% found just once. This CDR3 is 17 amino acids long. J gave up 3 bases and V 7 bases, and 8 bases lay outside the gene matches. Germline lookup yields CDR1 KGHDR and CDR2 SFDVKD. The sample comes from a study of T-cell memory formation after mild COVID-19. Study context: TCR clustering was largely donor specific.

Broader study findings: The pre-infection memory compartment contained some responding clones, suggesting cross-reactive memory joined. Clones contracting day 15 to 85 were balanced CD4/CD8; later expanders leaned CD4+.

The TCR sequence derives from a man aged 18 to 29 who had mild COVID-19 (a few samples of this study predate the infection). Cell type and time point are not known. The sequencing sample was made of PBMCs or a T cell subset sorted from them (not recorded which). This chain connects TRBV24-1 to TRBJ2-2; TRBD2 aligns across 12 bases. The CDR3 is CATSATSGGHYTGELFF. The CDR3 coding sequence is TGTGCCACCAGCGCCACTAGCGGGGGGCATTACACCGGGGAGCTGTTTTTT.